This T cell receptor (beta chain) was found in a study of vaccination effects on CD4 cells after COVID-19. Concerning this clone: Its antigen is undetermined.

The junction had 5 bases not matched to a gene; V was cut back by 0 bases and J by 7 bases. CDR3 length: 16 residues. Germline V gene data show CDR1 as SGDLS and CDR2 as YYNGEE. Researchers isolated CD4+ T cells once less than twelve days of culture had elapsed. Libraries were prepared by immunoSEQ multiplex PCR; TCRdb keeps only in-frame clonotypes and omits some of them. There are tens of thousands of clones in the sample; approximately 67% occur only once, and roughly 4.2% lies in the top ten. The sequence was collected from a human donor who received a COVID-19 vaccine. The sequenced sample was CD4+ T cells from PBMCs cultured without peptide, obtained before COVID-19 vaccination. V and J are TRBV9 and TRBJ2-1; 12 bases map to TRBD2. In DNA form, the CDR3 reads TGTGCCAGCAGCGTAGGGCCTAGCGGGGGGGCAAATGAGCAGTTCTTC. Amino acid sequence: CASSVGPSGGANEQFF.